These 27 T cell receptor beta chains share one sample of origin, sequenced in a study of T-cell reconstitution after alpha-beta-depleted transplantation in children. As it was prepared, the TCRbeta library received unique molecular identifiers. TCRdb independently ran MiXCR on the PCR reads; one entry per CDR3 protein. Of 210,000 or so distinct CDR3 sequences in the sample, approximately 10% were seen once. This material consisted of PBMCs, taken before TCRalphabeta/CD19-depleted stem cell transplant. The receptors stem from a child under two years old with acute myeloid leukemia, due to receive a stem cell transplant.

This clonotype was picked up many times. The chain recombines TRBV5-5 with TRBJ1-5, with 7 bases matching TRBD1. With 2 bases clipped from V and 4 bases from J, the junction kept 6 bases outside the gene matches. CDR1 is SGHKS and CDR2 is YYEKEE in the germline V gene (reference sequence). This CDR3 region has 15 residues. The CDR3 DNA sequence: TGTGCCAGCAGCTTCATTTCAGGGGGGAATCAGCCCCAGCATTTT. As protein: CASSFISGGNQPQHF.

V usage is TRBV18 and J usage is TRBJ2-2; TRBD1 aligns across 9 bases. The CDR3 is 18 residues long. Germline V gene sequence: CDR1 KGHSH, CDR2 LQKENI. V was pared by 2 bases and J by 2 bases, with 9 bases of the junction left unmatched. As DNA, the CDR3 is TGTGCCAGCTCACCAAGGGGACAGGGCAGTACCAACACCGGGGAGCTGTTTTTT. Translation gives CASSPRGQGSTNTGELFF.

A note on this clonotype: Since a much larger clone is just one base distant, this may be a read error. This chain links TRBV18 with TRBJ1-1; perhaps TRBD1 as D (6 bases). Per the germline V gene, CDR1 is KGHSH and CDR2 is LQKENI. The CDR3 has 12 residues. CDR3 DNA: TGTGCCGGCTCACGAGGGGGAGCGGCAGCTTTCTTT. It yields the protein CAGSRGGAAAFF.

In this sample, this clonotype turned up many times. This rearrangement joins TRBV20-1 to TRBJ1-1; a weak D match, TRBD1 (6 bases). The CDR3 has 12 residues. Per the germline V gene, CDR1 is DFQATT and CDR2 is SNEGSKA (reference sequence). V shed 3 bases and J shed 7 bases, with 12 bases lying between them. CDR3 nucleotides: TGCAGTGCTAGTTCAGGGGTCAATGAAGCTTTCTTT. This encodes CSASSGVNEAFF.

This clonotype showed up many times. The chain couples TRBV5-1 to TRBJ2-1; D remains ambiguous. Germline CDR1 is SGHRS and CDR2 is YFSETQ. The CDR3 has 15 residues. V lost 0 bases to trimming and J lost 1 base, with 8 bases between them. For the CDR3, the DNA is TGCGCCAGCAGCTTGGGCAGCCAGTCCTACAATGAGCAGTTCTTC. Translation: CASSLGSQSYNEQFF.

The chain joins TRBV5-1 to TRBJ2-1; D possibly uses TRBD1 or TRBD2 (5 bases each). Per the germline V gene, CDR1 is SGHRS and CDR2 is YFSETQ. Between the trimmed V and J ends, which lost 8 bases and 10 bases, there was a span of 19 bases. The CDR3 contains 13 residues. The CDR3, as DNA: TGCGCCAGGATAAGGACAAACCGAGGGGAGCAGTTCTTC. This codes for CARIRTNRGEQFF.

At least ten counts were recorded for this clonotype. The chain carries TRBV28 and TRBJ2-4, with D perhaps TRBD2 (6 bases). Trimming cost V 3 bases and J 5 bases, with 17 bases left between them. Germline assignment: CDR1 MDHEN and CDR2 SYDVKM. This CDR3 comprises 16 residues. CDR3 coding DNA: TGTGCCAGCAGTTTTCGCAGGGAATGGGGGGAAAACATTCAGTACTTC. Protein: CASSFRREWGENIQYF.

The table lists this clonotype with many counts. The chain combines TRBV11-1 with TRBJ2-1, with D perhaps matching TRBD2 (5 bases). V was pared by 4 bases and J by 8 bases, with 15 bases between. CDR1 and CDR2 from the germline V gene are SGHAT and FQDESV (reference sequence). This CDR3 has 14 amino acids. The CDR3 nucleotides are TGTGCCAGCAGCTCTGACGCTAGCCATGATGAGCAGTTCTTC. Translated, it gives CASSSDASHDEQFF.

At least ten counts were recorded for this clonotype. This sequence joins TRBV28 and TRBJ2-1; 7 bases map to TRBD1. The trim removed 4 bases at V and 3 bases at J, leaving 0 bases unmatched. Germline loops: CDR1 MDHEN, CDR2 SYDVKM. This CDR3 has 13 residues. The CDR3 region has the DNA TGTGCCAGCAGTTCAGGGGGCTACAATGAGCAGTTCTTC. Translated, it gives CASSSGGYNEQFF.

In its sample, this clonotype was seen a few times. The gene calls are TRBV18 and TRBJ1-1, with D perhaps matching TRBD1 (6 bases). The CDR3 totals 13 residues. CDR1 is KGHSH and CDR2 is LQKENI in the germline V gene. Trimming stripped 8 bases from V and 1 base from J, with 11 bases between. For the CDR3, the DNA is TGTGCCAGCGTCCAGGACAGGAACACTGAAGCTTTCTTT. It codes for CASVQDRNTEAFF.

This clonotype was counted many times. The rearrangement uses TRBV7-8 and TRBJ2-3, with D possibly TRBD2 on 6 matching bases. Germline assignment: CDR1 SGHVS and CDR2 FQNEAQ. The CDR3 is 15 residues long. Deletions cut 6 bases from V and 2 bases from J, with 15 bases between. The CDR3 DNA is TGTGCCAGCAGTCCTACGGGACTGTTCACAGATACGCAGTATTTT. The encoded protein is CASSPTGLFTDTQYF.

This clonotype was recorded at least ten times. This chain joins TRBV5-5 and TRBJ1-1; unclear D gene. V was pared by 6 bases and J by 5 bases, with 8 bases between. Germline CDR1 SGHKS, CDR2 YYEKEE (reference sequence). CDR3 length: 11 residues. CDR3 sequence: CASTRRTEAFF. The CDR3 DNA follows: TGTGCCAGCACGCGGAGAACTGAAGCTTTCTTT.

This clonotype was observed many times. The V and J genes are TRBV20-1 and TRBJ2-3; possibly TRBD2 for D (5 bases). Germline lookup yields CDR1 DFQATT and CDR2 SNEGSKA (reference sequence). CDR3 length: 13 residues. CDR3 bases: TGCAGCCCCAGAGTGAGGGCCGCAGATACGCAGTATTTT. Its protein is CSPRVRAADTQYF.

V gene TRBV27 combines with J gene TRBJ1-5; the D is unclear. Germline assignment: CDR1 MNHEY and CDR2 SMNVEV (reference sequence). The CDR3 is 15 residues long. V lost 2 bases and J 3 bases, leaving 11 bases between the germline ends. CDR3 protein: CASSLTPDTNQPQHF. In DNA, the CDR3 is TGTGCCAGCAGTTTAACCCCCGACACCAATCAGCCCCAGCATTTT.

In this sample, this clonotype turned up many times. The V and J genes are TRBV7-6 and TRBJ2-7, with D possibly TRBD2 on 6 matching bases. This CDR3 is built from 15 residues. The ends were cut back, 1 base at V and 4 bases at J, with 14 bases in the middle. From germline, CDR1 is SGHVS and CDR2 FNYEAQ. The CDR3 protein is CASSLGGGNYYEQYF. The CDR3 bases are TGTGCCAGCAGCTTAGGAGGAGGGAATTATTACGAGCAGTACTTC.

This clonotype has a count of ten or more. The chain has TRBV7-3 and TRBJ2-1, with 9 bases matching TRBD1. Germline V lookup: CDR1 SGHTA, CDR2 FQGTGA. The ends lost 5 bases at V and 3 bases at J; junction bases unmatched: 5. The CDR3 sequence is 15 residues long. DNA of the CDR3: TGTGCCAGCAGCCAACGGACAGGGGACTACAATGAGCAGTTCTTC. This codes for CASSQRTGDYNEQFF.

This clonotype was counted many times. The chain recombines TRBV20-1 with TRBJ1-5, with a weak D call TRBD1 (5 bases). The V gene's germline CDR1 is DFQATT and CDR2 SNEGSKA (reference sequence). V was shortened by 0 bases and J by 0 bases, with 21 bases between the two germline ends. The CDR3 has 19 amino acids. CDR3 amino acids: CSARDVNIRRGGSNQPQHF. The CDR3 DNA reads TGCAGTGCTAGAGATGTTAATATCCGTCGGGGCGGTAGCAATCAGCCCCAGCATTTT.

This clonotype was observed many times. The rearrangement joins TRBV7-2 to TRBJ1-4; 10 bases agree with TRBD1. V was clipped by 0 bases and J by 8 bases; unmatched bases: 3. The germline gives CDR1 SGHTA, CDR2 FQGNSA. The CDR3 spans 15 residues. The CDR3, as DNA: TGTGCCAGCAGCTTAGCTTTGACAGGGGGCGAAAAACTGTTTTTT. Translation gives CASSLALTGGEKLFF.

This clonotype has only a few counts. J is TRBJ1-2 and V is TRBV5-8; D remains unclear. Germline values: CDR1 SGHTS, CDR2 YDEGEE. The CDR3 spans 12 residues. V lost 6 bases and J lost 13, with 19 bases in between. The CDR3 loop is CASTPEETYCTF. DNA for the CDR3: TGTGCCAGCACCCCTGAAGAAACCTACTGCACCTTC.

The chain couples TRBV4-1 to TRBJ2-1, with D hard to call. The CDR3 is 15 residues long. V was clipped by 1 base and J by 4 bases, with 11 bases between them. CDR1 and CDR2 from the germline V gene are MGHRA and YSYEKL. CDR3 sequence: CASSQVEVPYNEQFF. The CDR3 DNA sequence: TGCGCCAGCAGCCAAGTCGAGGTCCCTTACAATGAGCAGTTCTTC.

This clonotype was counted ten times or more. The chain carries TRBV28 and TRBJ2-1; 8 nucleotides line up with TRBD1. V was pared by 5 bases and J by 4 bases, with 10 bases of the junction left unmatched. CDR3 length: 16 amino acids. CDR1 is MDHEN, CDR2 SYDVKM, per germline. The CDR3 DNA sequence: TGTGCCAGCAGTCCCTCCCAGGGGGCGCCGTACAATGAGCAGTTCTTC. Its translation is CASSPSQGAPYNEQFF.

This clonotype was detected many times. The genes are TRBV20-1 and TRBJ2-3; TRBD2 aligns across 9 bases. The CDR3 sequence is 16 residues long. The junction had 8 bases not matched to a gene; V was cut back by 0 bases and J by 4 bases. Germline loops: CDR1 DFQATT, CDR2 SNEGSKA (reference sequence). The CDR3 DNA reads TGCAGTGCTAGAGACGTAGCGGGGGTTCGGGCAGATACGCAGTATTTT. Protein: CSARDVAGVRADTQYF.

This clonotype was picked up a small number of times. This chain connects TRBV20-1 to TRBJ2-1; TRBD2 matches 8 bases. This CDR3 contains 13 residues. Germline CDR1 is DFQATT and CDR2 is SNEGSKA (reference sequence). V lost 5 bases, J lost 5 bases, and 5 bases stayed unmatched. CDR3 protein: CSAHRSGNNEQFF. The CDR3 nucleotides read TGCAGTGCTCACCGTAGCGGGAACAATGAGCAGTTCTTC.

This clonotype was seen repeatedly, ten times or more. The chain couples TRBV4-2 to TRBJ2-3; 8 positions agree with TRBD2. The CDR3 sequence is 16 residues long. The J segment lost 4 bases and the V segment lost 1 base, leaving 7 bases of the junction unmatched. Germline-derived CDR1 and CDR2 are LGHNA and YNFKEQ. In nucleotides, the CDR3 is TGTGCCAGCAGCCAAGTAAACGGGAGGGGCGCAGATACGCAGTATTTT. This sequence encodes CASSQVNGRGADTQYF.

This clonotype was seen many times. This chain connects TRBV4-1 to TRBJ2-1; TRBD2 aligns across 8 bases. The germline V gene has CDR1 MGHRA and CDR2 YSYEKL. The CDR3 runs 15 residues. With 2 bases clipped from V and 4 bases from J, the junction kept 4 bases outside the gene matches. CDR3 sequence: CASSQPGLAYNEQFF. In DNA form, the CDR3 reads TGCGCCAGCAGCCAACCAGGACTAGCTTACAATGAGCAGTTCTTC.

This clonotype was seen many times. The chain uses TRBV11-1 and TRBJ2-1; 9 bases are a match to TRBD2. Per the germline V gene, CDR1 is SGHAT and CDR2 is FQDESV (reference sequence). The CDR3 spans 19 residues. The trim removed 1 base at V and 5 bases at J, leaving 15 bases unmatched. The CDR3 loop is CASSLGMWREGLIDNEQFF. CDR3 DNA: TGTGCCAGCAGCTTAGGGATGTGGCGGGAGGGCCTTATCGACAATGAGCAGTTCTTC.

The table lists this clonotype with many counts. V is TRBV7-2 and J is TRBJ1-1; D is uncertain. This CDR3 is built from 14 residues. V was cut by 5 bases and J by 6 bases, with 16 bases left in between. Germline V lookup: CDR1 SGHTA, CDR2 FQGNSA. The chain's CDR3 is CASSLVSGNAEAFF. As DNA, the CDR3 is TGTGCCAGCAGCCTAGTTTCGGGTAACGCTGAAGCTTTCTTT.